This section outlines one TCR beta chain sequence together with its context. This sample is part of a study of regulatory dendritic cells for organ transplantation. TCRdb keeps only in-frame clones here, not all; method: immunoSEQ multiplex PCR. The repertoire holds tens of thousands of clones, 74% seen once, with 0.92% in the top ten. Germline values: CDR1 SGHVS, CDR2 FQNEAQ. The CDR3 has 15 amino acids. V lost 5 bases, J lost 6 bases, and 18 bases lay in between. This sequence was found in a human donor in good health. Material: memory CD4+ T cells from blood. Subset indicated: CD45RO+ memory T cells. This chain connects TRBV7-8 to TRBJ2-3; tentative D call: TRBD2 (5 bases). DNA for the CDR3: TGTGCCAGCAGCAAGAAGACGGGGAGTGCGGATACGCAGTATTTT. This sequence encodes CASSKKTGSADTQYF.